The subject of this entry is one T cell receptor beta chain. The sample belongs to a study of shared clonotypes between healthy human individuals. Some clones are missing from TCRdb's copy, which holds only in-frame ones; the method was immunoSEQ multiplex PCR. Seen here are 2 million to 2.5 million clones, 90% to 95% observed once, and the top ten hold 0.39%. Trimming cost V 6 bases and J 2 bases, with 10 bases left between them. This CDR3 has 13 residues. Germline V lookup: CDR1 MRHNA, CDR2 SNTAGT. V gene TRBV6-4 combines with J gene TRBJ1-1, with TRBD1 as a possible D gene (6 bases). The source is a man younger than 35 in good health. Some clones in this sample may be carry-over from other donors' samples. What was sequenced was naive CD4+ T cells from PBMCs. Noted subset: CD45RA+ positively selected. The CDR3 DNA sequence: TGTGCCAGCAGACACAGGGAAAACACTGAAGCTTTCTTT. Amino acid sequence: CASRHRENTEAFF.